These 4 T cell receptor beta chains were all obtained from the same sample, sequenced in a study of human T cells and chemical hapten exposure. MiXCR was run by TCRdb on the RACE reads, yielding one entry per CDR3 protein. The data show about 77,000 distinct CDR3 sequences, with 8.6% seen just once and about 1.7% held by the top ten. As for time point: healthy volunteer bleed at 6 weeks. RNA extraction used unfractionated whole blood as the source of total RNA. Sequencing was performed on whole blood. The receptors derive from a female donor in good health. Some clones in this sample may be carry-over from other donors' samples.

This clonotype has at least ten counts. The gene calls are TRBV6-1 and TRBJ1-2, with 9 bases matching TRBD1. This CDR3 comprises 14 residues. V lost 5 bases, J lost 4 bases, and 5 bases stayed unmatched. Germline V gene sequence: CDR1 MNHNS, CDR2 SASEGT. The CDR3 region is CASSRSDRGYGYTF. CDR3 in DNA: TGTGCCAGCAGTAGATCGGACAGGGGCTATGGCTACACCTTC.

This clonotype was picked up many times. The chain joins TRBV5-1 to TRBJ2-7; D might be TRBD1 or TRBD2, each matching 7 bases. The CDR3 is 14 amino acids. Trimming removed 1 base from V and 7 bases from J, with 15 bases in between. The germline gives CDR1 SGHRS, CDR2 YFSETQ. The CDR3 loop reads CASSLSGGAQEQYF. The DNA of the CDR3 is TGCGCCAGCAGCTTGTCAGGGGGGGCGCAAGAGCAGTACTTC.

This clonotype was seen ten or more times. The chain links TRBV12-3 or TRBV12-4 to TRBJ2-3, with D perhaps assigned TRBD1 or TRBD2 (6 bases each). The germline V and J ends were trimmed by 6 bases and 4 bases, with 14 bases remaining between them. The CDR3 is made up of 14 amino acids. Here the CDR3 DNA reads TGTGCCAGCAGGGAACAGGGACTCTCAGATACGCAGTATTTT. It codes for CASREQGLSDTQYF.

This clonotype has more than one count but fewer than ten. The chain has TRBV4-1 and TRBJ1-2, with TRBD1 matching over 9 bases. The CDR3 covers 17 residues. V was clipped by 0 bases and J by 1 base; unmatched bases: 6. Germline V CDR1 and CDR2: MGHRA, YSYEKL. The CDR3 sequence: CASSQDPGTGLNYGYTF. As DNA, the CDR3 is TGCGCCAGCAGCCAAGACCCAGGGACAGGGCTTAACTATGGCTACACCTTC.